This entry describes one T cell receptor (beta chain). The data were taken from a study of blood T cell repertoires in COVID-19. This table comes from immunoSEQ multiplex PCR, and its TCRdb copy is limited to in-frame clones, with some not included. The sample yields some 67,000 clones, 90% seen once. The germline V and J ends were trimmed by 4 bases and 6 bases, with 16 bases remaining between them. CDR1 and CDR2 (germline): LNHDA, SQIVND (reference sequence). The CDR3 has 15 amino acids. The V call is TRBV19, the J call TRBJ2-4, with TRBD2 as a possible D gene (6 bases). Input material: peripheral blood. This TCR came from a young woman with acute or convalescent COVID-19. This CDR3 is CASSNPPGDLNIQYF. The CDR3 region has the DNA TGTGCCAGTAGTAACCCCCCGGGGGATCTAAACATTCAGTACTTC.